Listed here are 18 T cell receptor beta chains from one sample, sequenced in a study of glioma-infiltrating T cells after dendritic cell vaccination. Assay: immunoSEQ multiplex PCR; the TCRdb copy retains only in-frame clones and omits some. Among about 99,000 clones listed, roughly 76% were seen once. Sequencing used blood, obtained before dendritic cell vaccination. The source of these receptors is a human donor with glioblastoma.

The chain uses TRBV7-2 and TRBJ2-1; D gene uncertain. V lost 1 base and J lost 8, with 9 bases in between. Germline values: CDR1 SGHTA, CDR2 FQGNSA. The CDR3 contains 13 residues. In DNA, the CDR3 is TGTGCCAGCAGCTTAGGTACAGTCGATGAGCAGTTCTTC. Translation gives CASSLGTVDEQFF.

This clone was seen a single time. The chain joins TRBV2 to TRBJ2-2; TRBD1 is a possible D gene (6 bases). Germline V gene data show CDR1 as SNHLY and CDR2 as FYNNEI. V lost 6 bases and J lost 5, with 13 bases in between. The CDR3 runs to 14 residues. CDR3 sequence (DNA): TGTGCCAGCAGGAGGACAGAGCAAACCGGGGAGCTGTTTTTT. It yields the protein CASRRTEQTGELFF.

The CDR3 DNA reads TGCAGCGTTGAACGCAGGGATGGCTACACCTTC. Its translation: CSVERRDGYTF. This sequence joins TRBV29-1 and TRBJ1-2; D might be TRBD1 (5 bases). The CDR3 extends over 11 amino acids. Germline assignment: CDR1 SQVTM and CDR2 ANQGSEA. V was pared by 2 bases and J by 6 bases, with 7 bases between.

This chain joins TRBV6-6 and TRBJ2-3; 8 bases map to TRBD1. V shed 2 bases, J shed 2 bases, and the junction held 3 bases outside the gene matches. The CDR3 sequence is 15 residues long. Germline loops: CDR1 MNHNY, CDR2 SVGAGI (reference sequence). The CDR3 sequence: CASSYLGQDTDTQYF. DNA of the CDR3: TGTGCCAGCAGTTACCTGGGACAGGACACAGATACGCAGTATTTT.

This clone was seen a handful of times. The genes are TRBV10-3 and TRBJ1-1; unclear D gene. The CDR3 covers 15 residues. The germline gives CDR1 ENHRY, CDR2 SYGVKD. The V gene lost 0 bases and the J gene lost 2 bases, with 10 bases spanning the gap. This CDR3 reads CAISESILANTEAFF. The CDR3 region has the DNA TGTGCCATCAGTGAGTCGATTCTGGCCAACACTGAAGCTTTCTTT.

The chain links TRBV30 to TRBJ1-2; D remains ambiguous. Per the germline V gene, CDR1 is GTSNPN and CDR2 is SVGIG (reference sequence). The V end was cut by 1 base, the J end by 6 bases, with 9 bases between. There are 12 residues in the CDR3. In DNA, the CDR3 is TGTGCCTGGAGTGAAGCGGCGAATGGCTACACCTTC. Its protein is CAWSEAANGYTF.

J is TRBJ1-1 and V is TRBV11-1, with TRBD1 matching over 7 bases. Germline trimming cut 3 bases from V and 5 bases from J; bases unmatched to any gene: 12. CDR1 is SGHAT and CDR2 is FQDESV in the germline V gene (reference sequence). The CDR3 has 16 amino acids. This CDR3 is CASSLAATGSGTEAFF. The CDR3 DNA reads TGTGCCAGCAGCTTGGCCGCGACAGGGTCGGGTACTGAAGCTTTCTTT.

A word on this clone: Mismatch with germline at one junction end may stem from a read error. CDR3 region: CAISDGANEKLFF. The CDR3 DNA reads TGTGCCATCAGTGACGGAGCTAATGAGAAACTGTTTTTT. The rearrangement uses TRBV10-3 and TRBJ1-4; the D is unclear. Germline V gene data show CDR1 as ENHRY and CDR2 as SYGVKD. The CDR3 contains 13 residues.

The rearrangement joins TRBV4-3 to TRBJ2-5, with D possibly being TRBD1 (5 bases). Per the germline V gene, CDR1 is LGHNA and CDR2 is YSLEER. V shed 1 base and J shed 13 bases, with 19 bases lying between them. This CDR3 spans 14 amino acids. DNA for the CDR3: TGCGCCAGCAGCCAAGGTCCCCACCGCCAGGGCCCGTACTTC. Residues: CASSQGPHRQGPYF.

The V and J genes are TRBV7-2 and TRBJ2-2; D is possibly TRBD1 (6 bases). CDR3 size: 16 residues. V gave up 0 bases and J gave up 1 base, with 9 bases separating them. Germline V lookup: CDR1 SGHTA, CDR2 FQGNSA. This chain's CDR3 is CASSLATGLNTGELFF. CDR3 bases: TGTGCCAGCAGCTTAGCCACAGGGCTGAACACCGGGGAGCTGTTTTTT.

This clone was counted only a few times. The chain uses TRBV23-1 and TRBJ2-1, with 11 bases lining up with TRBD1. TRBV23-1 is given ORF status, its function remaining uncertain. V shed 0 bases, J shed 6 bases, and the junction held 1 base outside the gene matches. The CDR3 length is 15 residues. CDR3 nucleotides: TGCGCCAGCAGTCAATCCGGGACAGGGGGCAATGAGCAGTTCTTC. This gives the protein CASSQSGTGGNEQFF.

This chain links TRBV6-6 with TRBJ2-3, with 7 bases identical to TRBD1. CDR3 length: 16 residues. Germline V gene sequence: CDR1 MNHNY, CDR2 SVGAGI (reference sequence). Trimming took 7 bases from V and 2 from J; bases not matched to a gene: 12. This chain's CDR3 is CASIFLPGTDTDTQYF. The CDR3, as DNA: TGTGCCAGCATTTTCCTTCCCGGGACAGACACAGATACGCAGTATTTT.

This clone was found a few times. The rearrangement joins TRBV30 to TRBJ1-1; D ambiguous. Trimming removed 0 bases from V and 4 bases from J, with 15 bases in between. This CDR3 is 15 amino acids long. CDR1 and CDR2 (germline): GTSNPN, SVGIG (reference sequence). CDR3 coding DNA: TGTGCCTGGAGTGTAAGTCGGCATTGGAGCACTGAAGCTTTCTTT. Amino acid sequence: CAWSVSRHWSTEAFF.

V usage is TRBV11-3 and J usage is TRBJ2-3; D unresolved. This CDR3 spans 15 amino acids. CDR1 and CDR2 (germline): SGHNT, YENEEA. The V gene lost 7 bases and the J gene lost 0 bases, with 14 bases spanning the gap. CDR3 sequence (DNA): TGTGCCAGCACTTCTGGAGCTTCTAGCACAGATACGCAGTATTTT. It translates to CASTSGASSTDTQYF.

This sequence joins TRBV2 and TRBJ1-4; perhaps TRBD1 as D (5 bases). This CDR3 is built from 14 residues. Between the trimmed V and J ends, which lost 6 bases and 8 bases, there was a span of 16 bases. The germline CDR1 and CDR2 sequences are SNHLY and FYNNEI. The CDR3 nucleotides are TGTGCCAGCAGACGGACACTATTTGGGGAAAAACTGTTTTTT. Translating gives CASRRTLFGEKLFF.

The chain carries TRBV5-8 and TRBJ2-5; no clear D. This CDR3 region has 14 residues. Looked up from germline, CDR1 is SGHTS and CDR2 is YDEGEE. Trimming pared 0 bases from V and 5 bases from J, leaving 11 bases between. CDR3 loop: CASSLELMVETQYF. The CDR3 DNA reads TGTGCCAGCAGCTTGGAACTAATGGTTGAGACCCAGTACTTC.

V and J are TRBV5-1 and TRBJ2-3; 10 nucleotides agree with TRBD1. The CDR3 has 15 residues. Germline CDR1 and CDR2: SGHRS and YFSETQ. The ends lost 0 bases at V and 5 bases at J; junction bases unmatched: 3. CDR3 residues: CASSLDGTGVDTQYF. In DNA form, the CDR3 reads TGCGCCAGCAGCTTGGATGGGACAGGGGTAGATACGCAGTATTTT.

This clone was recorded once. V gene TRBV2 combines with J gene TRBJ2-5, with D maybe TRBD2 (6 bases). Germline CDR1 SNHLY, CDR2 FYNNEI. The CDR3 is 14 residues long. V was pared by 2 bases and J by 2 bases, with 9 bases between. CDR3 region: CASSEYRGQETQYF. DNA of the CDR3: TGTGCCAGCAGTGAATATCGGGGGCAAGAGACCCAGTACTTC. Full variable domain (remainder filled in from reference TRBV2 and TRBJ2-5): EPEVTQTPSHQVTQMGQEVILRCVPISNHLYFYWYRQILGQKVEFLVSFYNNEISEKSEIFDDQFSVERPDGSNFTLKIRSTKLEDSAMYFCASSEYRGQETQYFGPGTRLLVL.